This record looks at one TCR beta chain sequence and its context. Antigen specificity is unknown. These data are taken from a study of response to subunit inactivated influenza vaccine. General study results and limits: Authors suggested seasonal influenza vaccinations each recruit few new T cells.

MiXCR, run by TCRdb on the RT-PCR reads, gives a single entry per CDR3 protein. The sample carries 650,000 to 800,000 distinct CDR3 sequences, about a fifth recorded once. The CDR3 runs to 15 residues. Germline CDR1 is SGHVS and CDR2 is FQNEAQ. V gave up 5 bases and J gave up 10 bases; unmatched junction bases: 11. The chain employs TRBV7-8 and TRBJ2-1; 10 nucleotides align to TRBD2. This sample comprised PBMCs from blood, obtained less than 6 days after vaccination. This TCR derives from a man aged 50-59 years who received an inactivated influenza vaccine. The CDR3 DNA reads as TGTGCCAGCAGCCTATCTAGCGGGGGCCCCGGGGAGCAGTTCTTC. Translation: CASSLSSGGPGEQFF.